The subject of this entry is one T cell receptor beta chain. Antigen: not known. These data come from a study of cytomegalovirus exposure and HLA in healthy donors. Study overall: A later analysis reported the same platform for the 120 or so validation repertoires and the 666 first-cohort repertoires.

Study findings and constraints: TCR beta chains numbering 164 were designated cytomegalovirus-associated.

This CDR3 has 14 amino acids. Germline CDR1 reads LNHDA; CDR2 reads SQIVND (reference sequence). V lost 5 bases to trimming and J lost 4 bases, with 14 bases between them. TCRdb's copy holds only in-frame clones and misses some; the assay was immunoSEQ multiplex PCR. The sample shows fewer than 200,000 clones, about 88% of them seen only once. Sequencing was performed on PBMCs. The chain is built from TRBV19 and TRBJ1-2; possibly TRBD1 for D (6 bases). The receptor comes from a woman between 18 and 29 years old in good health and CMV-seronegative. The CDR3 DNA follows: TGTGCCAGTAGTGGACAGCTTCACTTCTATGGCTACACCTTC. Its translation is CASSGQLHFYGYTF.